This T cell receptor beta chain was recovered during a study of memory CD4+ T cells and cytomegalovirus serostatus. CDR1 is SGHTA and CDR2 is FQGNSA in the germline V gene. This CDR3 is 15 amino acids long. V lost 5 bases, J lost 2 bases, and 12 bases lay in between. Methods used by the authors: After removing out-of-frame reads, under 2.5 million distinct TCRbeta sequences remained. TCRdb keeps only in-frame clones here, not all; method: immunoSEQ multiplex PCR. V and J calls and clone size follow that table, whereas D and trimming were derived from the DNA. Seen here are 54,000 or so clones, roughly 77% observed once, and the top ten hold approximately 1%. The sort gate was single viable CD3+CD4+CD8-CD45RO+ cells for memory CD4+ T cells. Donors' CMV status reflects serum IgG against pp150, pp28, p38, p52.

This receptor was taken from an adult in good health and CMV-seronegative. Sequencing input: memory CD4+ T cells from blood. V is TRBV7-2 and J is TRBJ1-4, with D maybe TRBD1 (6 bases). In DNA, the CDR3 is TGTGCCAGCAGCACTTTCGGACAGACTAATGAAAAACTGTTTTTT. Amino acid sequence: CASSTFGQTNEKLFF.